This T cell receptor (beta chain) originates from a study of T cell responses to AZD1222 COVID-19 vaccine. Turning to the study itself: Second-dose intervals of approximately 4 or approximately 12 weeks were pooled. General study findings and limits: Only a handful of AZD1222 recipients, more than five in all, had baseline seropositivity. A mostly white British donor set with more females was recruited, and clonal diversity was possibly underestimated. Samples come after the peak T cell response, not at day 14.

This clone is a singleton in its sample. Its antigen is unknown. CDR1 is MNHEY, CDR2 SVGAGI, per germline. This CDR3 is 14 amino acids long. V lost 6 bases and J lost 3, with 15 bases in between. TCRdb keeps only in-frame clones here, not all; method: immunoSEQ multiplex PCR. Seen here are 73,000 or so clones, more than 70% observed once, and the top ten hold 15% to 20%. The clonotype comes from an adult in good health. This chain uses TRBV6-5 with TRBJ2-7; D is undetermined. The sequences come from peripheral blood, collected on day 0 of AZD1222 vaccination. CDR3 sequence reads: CASSPEVTGYEQYF. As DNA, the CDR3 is TGTGCCAGCAGCCCAGAGGTGACGGGCTACGAGCAGTACTTC.